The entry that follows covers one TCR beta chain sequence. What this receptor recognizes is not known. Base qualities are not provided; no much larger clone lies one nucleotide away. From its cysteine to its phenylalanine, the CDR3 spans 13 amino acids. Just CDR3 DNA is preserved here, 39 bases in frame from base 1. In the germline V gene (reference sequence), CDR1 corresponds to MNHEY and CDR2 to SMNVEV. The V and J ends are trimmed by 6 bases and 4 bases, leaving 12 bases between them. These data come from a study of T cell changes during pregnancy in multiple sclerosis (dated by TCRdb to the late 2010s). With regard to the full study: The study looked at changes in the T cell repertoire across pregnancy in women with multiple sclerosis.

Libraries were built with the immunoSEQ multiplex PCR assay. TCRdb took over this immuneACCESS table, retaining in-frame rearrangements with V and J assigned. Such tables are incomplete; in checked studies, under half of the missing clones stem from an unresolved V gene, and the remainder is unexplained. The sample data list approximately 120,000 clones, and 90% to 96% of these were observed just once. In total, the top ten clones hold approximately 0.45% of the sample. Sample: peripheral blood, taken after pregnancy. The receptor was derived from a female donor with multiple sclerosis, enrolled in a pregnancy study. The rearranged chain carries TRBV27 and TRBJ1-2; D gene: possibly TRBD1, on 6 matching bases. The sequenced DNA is TGTGCCAGCAGACGCGGACAGACCTATGGCTACACCTTC. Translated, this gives CASRRGQTYGYTF.